The 8 T cell receptor beta chains below all came from one sample that was sequenced in a study of molecular identifiers for immune sequencing clone quantification. Each CDR3 protein is one row after TCRdb ran MiXCR on the PCR reads. The sample lists around 300,000 distinct CDR3 sequences; roughly 24% were seen once. Input material: naive CD8+ T cells from blood, with Jurkat cell RNA spiked in. Documented subset: FACS-sorted CD8+CD4-CCR7+CD45RA+ naive T cells. Receptors were obtained from a human donor in good health. Some libraries in this study had Jurkat cell RNA spiked in.

This rearrangement joins TRBV20-1 to TRBJ2-7; 7 bases align to TRBD1. The trim removed 3 bases at V and 2 bases at J, leaving 10 bases unmatched. The CDR3 consists of 15 residues. The germline V gene encodes CDR1 DFQATT and CDR2 SNEGSKA (reference sequence). CDR3 region: CSASPPTGTAYEQYF. The CDR3 nucleotides read TGCAGTGCTAGTCCGCCGACAGGGACAGCCTACGAGCAGTACTTC.

Turning to this clonotype: Given a much more abundant clone one base away, this may be a read error. The V gene is TRBV24-1, the J gene TRBJ2-5; possibly TRBD1 or TRBD2 for D (5 bases each). This CDR3 spans 14 amino acids. Germline V gene sequence: CDR1 KGHDR, CDR2 SFDVKD. DNA for the CDR3: TGTGTCACCAGTGACGGGGCTGACCAAGAGACCCAGTACTTC. Amino acid sequence: CVTSDGADQETQYF.

The J gene is TRBJ2-7, the V gene TRBV27; TRBD1 aligns across 8 bases. Germline V CDR1 and CDR2: MNHEY, SMNVEV (reference sequence). V lost 2 bases, J lost 6 bases, and 6 bases stayed unmatched. The CDR3 is made up of 14 amino acids. The CDR3 loop reads CASSLSQGALEQYF. CDR3 nucleotide sequence: TGTGCCAGCAGTTTAAGTCAGGGGGCCCTCGAGCAGTACTTC.

The V and J genes are TRBV19 and TRBJ2-1; D is unresolved. The germline CDR1 and CDR2 sequences are LNHDA and SQIVND (reference sequence). The V end was cut by 2 bases, the J end by 7 bases, with 12 bases between. The CDR3 spans 14 residues. CDR3 nucleotides: TGTGCCAGTAGTATACAGGAGCCCAATAATGAGCAGTTCTTC. Amino acids: CASSIQEPNNEQFF.

A few counts support this clonotype. The chain employs TRBV18 and TRBJ2-7, with a weak D call TRBD1 (6 bases). CDR1 is KGHSH, CDR2 LQKENI, per germline. V was cut by 4 bases and J by 6 bases, with 10 bases left in between. The CDR3 has 12 amino acids. This CDR3 is CASSQPGVEQYF. CDR3 in DNA: TGTGCCAGCTCACAACCAGGGGTCGAGCAGTACTTC.

In its sample, this clonotype was seen many times. The V and J genes are TRBV6-5 and TRBJ2-1; TRBD2 matches 10 bases. V lost 4 bases and J lost 5; bases outside the gene matches: 8. The CDR3 spans 16 residues. Germline V gene data show CDR1 as MNHEY and CDR2 as SVGAGI. The CDR3 DNA sequence: TGTGCCAGCAGTTCCGAAAGGACTAGCGGAGACAATGAGCAGTTCTTC. This encodes CASSSERTSGDNEQFF.

A remark on this clonotype: A read error may account for a junction end that differs from germline. The rearrangement links TRBV4-3 to TRBJ2-2; TRBD1 aligns across 10 bases. This CDR3 is built from 15 residues. Germline V CDR1 and CDR2: LGHNA, YSLEER. The CDR3 loop reads CASSPDRGRSGELVF. The CDR3 nucleotides read TGCGCCAGCAGCCCCGACAGGGGGCGTTCCGGGGAGCTGGTTTTT.

The V call is TRBV20-1, the J call TRBJ1-5; 8 bases are a match to TRBD1. J lost 8 bases, V lost 3 bases, and 6 bases had no gene match. Germline assignment: CDR1 DFQATT and CDR2 SNEGSKA (reference sequence). The CDR3 has 13 residues. The CDR3 is CSARTGDGKPQHF. CDR3 bases: TGCAGTGCTAGGACAGGGGATGGGAAGCCCCAGCATTTT.